This T cell receptor (beta chain) was identified during a study of shared clonotypes between healthy human individuals. Across several immunoSEQ plates, the genomic DNA of each subset was split evenly. Method: immunoSEQ multiplex PCR; TCRdb's copy keeps in-frame clones and lacks some. Of about 2.4 million clones in the sample, around 90% were seen once. The source material was naive CD4+ T cells sorted from blood. This sample's subset: CD45RA+ positively selected. The source of this sequence is a man aged 18 to 30 in good health.

CDR3 sequence (DNA): TGTGCCAGCAGCTTCGACGCAGGCCGAAACAATGAGCAGTTCTTC. Its translation is CASSFDAGRNNEQFF. This chain links TRBV5-6 with TRBJ2-1, with D unresolved. CDR1 SGHDT and CDR2 YYEEEE come from the germline V gene. Deletions cut 2 bases from V and 5 bases from J, with 14 bases between. The CDR3 consists of 15 residues.